Shown below are 10 T cell receptor beta chains from a single sample sequenced in a study of T cell responses to AZD1222 COVID-19 vaccine. Clones were read by immunoSEQ multiplex PCR, and TCRdb kept only the in-frame ones, dropping some. Of hundreds of thousands of clones in the sample, 93% were seen once. This specimen was peripheral blood, taken on day 0 of MenACWY control vaccination. The receptors were sampled from an adult in good health.

J is TRBJ2-3 and V is TRBV3-1 (or the pseudogene TRBV3-2); the match to TRBD2 covers 9 bases. The CDR3 has 15 residues. Germline assignment: CDR1 LGHDT and CDR2 YNNKEL (reference sequence). V was pared by 3 bases and J by 4 bases, with 5 bases of the junction left unmatched. The CDR3 reads CASSQRGGFADTQYF. The DNA of the CDR3 is TGTGCCAGCAGCCAGCGGGGGGGCTTTGCAGATACGCAGTATTTT.

The rearrangement links TRBV6-5 to TRBJ1-5, with 10 positions matching TRBD1. V dropped 6 bases and J dropped 4; count of bases not matched to a gene: 6. The CDR3 contains 15 residues. Germline lookup yields CDR1 MNHEY and CDR2 SVGAGI. In DNA form, the CDR3 reads TGTGCCAGCAGCAGCGACAGGGGGCGAAATCAGCCCCAGCATTTT. Amino acids: CASSSDRGRNQPQHF.

The chain employs TRBV3-1 (or the pseudogene TRBV3-2) and TRBJ1-2; TRBD1 matches at 10 bases. After removal of 5 bases from V and 7 bases from J, the junction contained 10 bases not matched to a gene. Per the germline V gene, CDR1 is LGHDT and CDR2 is YNNKEL (reference sequence). This CDR3 contains 15 residues. CDR3 bases: TGTGCCAGCAGCTTCGGGACAGGGGAATTGGGTGGCTACACCTTC. It is translated as CASSFGTGELGGYTF.

J is TRBJ2-7 and V is TRBV25-1; TRBD1 matches at 11 bases. Germline CDR1 is MGHDK and CDR2 is SYGVNS. The CDR3 consists of 12 residues. The J segment lost 11 bases and the V segment lost 4 bases, leaving 4 bases of the junction unmatched. The CDR3 here is CASSADRGQKYF. The CDR3 DNA reads as TGTGCCAGCAGTGCGGACAGGGGGCAGAAGTACTTC.

The V call is TRBV13, the J call TRBJ2-5, with D unresolved. The CDR3 sequence is 17 residues long. Deletions cut 5 bases from V and 0 bases from J, with 19 bases between. Looked up from germline, CDR1 is PRHDT and CDR2 is FYEKMQ (reference sequence). CDR3 DNA sequence: TGTGCCAGCAGCCCGAGAAGGGCGGTCCGGTACCAAGAGACCCAGTACTTC. This codes for CASSPRRAVRYQETQYF.

This clone was recorded only once. The chain joins TRBV6-1 to TRBJ1-2; 7 bases line up with TRBD1. CDR1 MNHNS and CDR2 SASEGT come from the germline V gene. V shed 4 bases, J shed 4 bases, and the junction held 12 bases outside the gene matches. This CDR3 contains 16 residues. The CDR3 region has the DNA TGTGCCAGCAGTGGGGACAGAGGCCCAGGGGTCTATGGCTACACCTTC. Translating gives CASSGDRGPGVYGYTF.

The rearrangement joins TRBV27 to TRBJ1-2; possibly TRBD1 for D (5 bases). The germline CDR1 and CDR2 sequences are MNHEY and SMNVEV (reference sequence). Deletions cut 6 bases from V and 3 bases from J, with 17 bases between. This CDR3 has 15 residues. The DNA of the CDR3 is TGTGCCAGCAGGTTTGGGACCGGAGGCTACTATGGCTACACCTTC. Its translation: CASRFGTGGYYGYTF.

The chain has TRBV2 and TRBJ1-5; 7 positions agree with TRBD1. V dropped 6 bases and J dropped 0; count of bases not matched to a gene: 5. CDR1 is SNHLY and CDR2 is FYNNEI in the germline V gene. This CDR3 is built from 15 residues. The CDR3, as DNA: TGTGCCAGCAGGTCCGGGACAGTTAGCAATCAGCCCCAGCATTTT. Translating it yields CASRSGTVSNQPQHF.

In this sample, this clone turned up once. The chain joins TRBV28 to TRBJ2-6, with D perhaps given as TRBD1 or TRBD2 (5 bases each). The CDR3 spans 17 residues. CDR1 is MDHEN, CDR2 SYDVKM, per germline. V lost 4 bases and J lost 0, with 13 bases in between. The CDR3 DNA is TGTGCCAGCAGTTGGGGACCCCTGATCTCTGGGGCCAACGTCCTGACTTTC. Translated, it gives CASSWGPLISGANVLTF.

The CDR3: CASNRQGSYEQYF. The CDR3 DNA reads TGTGCCAGCAACCGACAGGGATCCTACGAGCAGTACTTC. The J gene is TRBJ2-7, the V gene TRBV6-6; 7 bases align to TRBD1. V shed 7 bases, J shed 1 base, and the junction held 4 bases outside the gene matches. CDR3 size: 13 residues. The germline V gene encodes CDR1 MNHNY and CDR2 SVGAGI (reference sequence).